The 2 T cell receptor beta chains below were found in one sample sequenced in a study of long-term antiretroviral therapy in people with HIV. The libraries were made with immunoSEQ v3.0 at survey level. The assay was immunoSEQ multiplex PCR, and TCRdb's table has in-frame clones only and misses some. The data contain approximately 35,000 clones, roughly 77% of them seen just once; the ten biggest clones take up roughly 3.2%. Specimen: unsorted PBMCs, collected 1.9 years after starting antiretroviral therapy. The receptors stem from a young man with HIV.

This clone was counted between two and nine times. The chain recombines TRBV5-1 with TRBJ2-5; TRBD2 matches 10 bases. After removal of 3 bases from V and 4 bases from J, the junction contained 9 bases not matched to a gene. Germline CDR1 reads SGHRS; CDR2 reads YFSETQ. The CDR3 is 16 residues long. The DNA for the CDR3 is TGCGCCAGCAGCTCGAATAGGGCTAGCGGGGGAGAGACCCAGTACTTC. Residues: CASSSNRASGGETQYF.

This clone was seen more than once but under ten times. The gene calls are TRBV6-1 and TRBJ1-2; 10 bases match TRBD1. V lost 1 base to trimming and J lost 8 bases; unmatched junction nucleotides: 7. The germline gives CDR1 MNHNS, CDR2 SASEGT. The CDR3 is 15 residues long. The CDR3 DNA reads TGTGCCAGCAGTGAAGAGGAGGGACAGGGGTTCGGCTACACCTTC. Encoded protein: CASSEEEGQGFGYTF.